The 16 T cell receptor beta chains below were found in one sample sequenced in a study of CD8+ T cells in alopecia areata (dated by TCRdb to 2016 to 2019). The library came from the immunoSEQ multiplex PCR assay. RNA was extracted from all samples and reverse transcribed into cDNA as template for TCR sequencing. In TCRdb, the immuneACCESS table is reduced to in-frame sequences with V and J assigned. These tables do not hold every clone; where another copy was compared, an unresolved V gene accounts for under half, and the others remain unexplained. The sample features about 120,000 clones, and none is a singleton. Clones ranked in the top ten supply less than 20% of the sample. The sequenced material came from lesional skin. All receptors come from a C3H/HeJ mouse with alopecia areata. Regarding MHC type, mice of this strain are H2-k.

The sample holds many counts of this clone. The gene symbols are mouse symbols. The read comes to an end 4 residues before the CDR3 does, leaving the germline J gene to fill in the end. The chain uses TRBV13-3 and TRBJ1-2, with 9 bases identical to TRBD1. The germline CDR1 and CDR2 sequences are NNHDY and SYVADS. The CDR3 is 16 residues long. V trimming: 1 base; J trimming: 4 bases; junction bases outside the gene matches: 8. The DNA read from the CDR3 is TGTGCCAGCAGTGATCACAGGGGGCGCGGGGGCTCC. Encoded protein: CASSDHRGRGGS. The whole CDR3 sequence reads CASSDHRGRGGSDYTF.

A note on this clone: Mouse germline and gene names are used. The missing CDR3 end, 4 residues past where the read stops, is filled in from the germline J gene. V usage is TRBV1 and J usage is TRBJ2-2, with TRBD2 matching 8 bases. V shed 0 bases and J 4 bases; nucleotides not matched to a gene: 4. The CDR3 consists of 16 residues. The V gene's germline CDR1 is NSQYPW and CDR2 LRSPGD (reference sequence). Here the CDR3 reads CTCSAEGGAGTGQLYF. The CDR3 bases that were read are TGCACCTGCAGTGCAGAGGGGGGGGCGGGCACCGGG.

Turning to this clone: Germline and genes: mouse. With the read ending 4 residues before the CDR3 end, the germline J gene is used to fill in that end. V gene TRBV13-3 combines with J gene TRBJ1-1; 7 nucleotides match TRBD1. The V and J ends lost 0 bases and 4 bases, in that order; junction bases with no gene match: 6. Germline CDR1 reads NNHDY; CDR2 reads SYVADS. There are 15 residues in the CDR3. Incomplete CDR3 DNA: TGTGCCAGCAGTGATGGACAGGGAGGGAGCACA. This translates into CASSDGQGGST. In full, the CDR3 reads CASSDGQGGSTEVFF.

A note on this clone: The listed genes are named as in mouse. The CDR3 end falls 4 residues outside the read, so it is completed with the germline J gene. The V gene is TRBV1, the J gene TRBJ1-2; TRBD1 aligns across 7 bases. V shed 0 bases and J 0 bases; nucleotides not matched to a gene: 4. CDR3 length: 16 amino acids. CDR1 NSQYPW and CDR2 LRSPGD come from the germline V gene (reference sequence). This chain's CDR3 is CTCSAERQGANSDYTF. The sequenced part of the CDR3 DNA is TGCACCTGCAGTGCAGAAAGGCAGGGGGCAAACTCC. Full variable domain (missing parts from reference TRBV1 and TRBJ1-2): VTLLEQNPRWRLVPRGQAVNLRCILKNSQYPWMSWYQQDLQKQLQWLFTLRSPGDKEVKSLPGADYLATRVTDTELRLQVANMSQGRTLYCTCSAERQGANSDYTFGSGTRLLVI.

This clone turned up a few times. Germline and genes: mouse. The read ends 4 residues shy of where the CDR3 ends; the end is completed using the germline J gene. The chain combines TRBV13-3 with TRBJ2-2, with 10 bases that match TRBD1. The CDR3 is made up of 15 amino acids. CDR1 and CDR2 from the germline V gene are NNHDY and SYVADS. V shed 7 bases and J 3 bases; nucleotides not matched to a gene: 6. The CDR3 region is CASAVGTGDTGQLYF. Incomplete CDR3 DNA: TGTGCCAGCGCAGTCGGGACAGGGGACACCGGG.

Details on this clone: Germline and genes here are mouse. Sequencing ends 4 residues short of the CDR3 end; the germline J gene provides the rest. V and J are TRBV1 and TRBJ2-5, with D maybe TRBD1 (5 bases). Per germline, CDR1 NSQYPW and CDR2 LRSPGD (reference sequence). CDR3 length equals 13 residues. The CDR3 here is CTCSAARGDTQYF. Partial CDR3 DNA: TGCACCTGCAGTGCGGCGAGGGGAGAC.

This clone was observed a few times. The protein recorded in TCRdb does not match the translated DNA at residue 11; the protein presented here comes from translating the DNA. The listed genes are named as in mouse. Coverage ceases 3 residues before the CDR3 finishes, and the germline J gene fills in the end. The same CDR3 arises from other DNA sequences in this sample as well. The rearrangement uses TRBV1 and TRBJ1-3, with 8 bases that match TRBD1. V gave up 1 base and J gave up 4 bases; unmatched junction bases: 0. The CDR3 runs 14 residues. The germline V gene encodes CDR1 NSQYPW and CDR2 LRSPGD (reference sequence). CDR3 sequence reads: CTCSAGTGGNTLYF. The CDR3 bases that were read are TGCACCTGCAGTGCAGGGACAGGGGGAAATACG.

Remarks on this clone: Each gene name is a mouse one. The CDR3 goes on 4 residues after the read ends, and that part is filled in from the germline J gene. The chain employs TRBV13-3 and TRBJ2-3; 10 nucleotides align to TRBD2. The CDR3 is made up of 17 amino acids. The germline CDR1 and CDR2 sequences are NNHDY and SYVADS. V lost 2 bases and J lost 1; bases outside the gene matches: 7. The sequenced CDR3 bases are TGTGCCAGCAGTGAGAAGACTGGGGGGAGTGGTGCAGAA. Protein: CASSEKTGGSGAE. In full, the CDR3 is CASSEKTGGSGAETLYF.

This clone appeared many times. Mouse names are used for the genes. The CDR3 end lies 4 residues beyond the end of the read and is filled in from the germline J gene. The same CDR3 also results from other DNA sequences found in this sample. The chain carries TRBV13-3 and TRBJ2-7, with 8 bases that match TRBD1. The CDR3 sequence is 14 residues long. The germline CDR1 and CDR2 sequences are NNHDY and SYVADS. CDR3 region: CASSDGQGRYEQYF. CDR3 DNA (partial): TGTGCCAGCAGTGACGGACAGGGTAGATAT.

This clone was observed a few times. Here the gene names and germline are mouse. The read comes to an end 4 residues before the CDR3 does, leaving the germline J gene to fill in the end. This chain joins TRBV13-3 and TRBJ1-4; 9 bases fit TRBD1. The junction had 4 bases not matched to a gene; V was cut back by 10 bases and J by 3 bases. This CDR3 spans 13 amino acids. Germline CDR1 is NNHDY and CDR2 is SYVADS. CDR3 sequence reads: CAVRDRANERLFF. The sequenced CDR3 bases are TGTGCCGTCCGGGACAGGGCCAACGAA.

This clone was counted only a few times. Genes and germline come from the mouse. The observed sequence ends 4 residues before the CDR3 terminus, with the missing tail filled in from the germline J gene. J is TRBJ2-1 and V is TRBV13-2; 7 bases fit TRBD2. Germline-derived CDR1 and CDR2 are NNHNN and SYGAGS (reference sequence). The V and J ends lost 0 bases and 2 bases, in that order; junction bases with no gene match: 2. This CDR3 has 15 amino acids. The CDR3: CASGDGLGDYAEQFF. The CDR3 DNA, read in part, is TGTGCCAGCGGTGATGGGCTGGGGGACTATGCT.

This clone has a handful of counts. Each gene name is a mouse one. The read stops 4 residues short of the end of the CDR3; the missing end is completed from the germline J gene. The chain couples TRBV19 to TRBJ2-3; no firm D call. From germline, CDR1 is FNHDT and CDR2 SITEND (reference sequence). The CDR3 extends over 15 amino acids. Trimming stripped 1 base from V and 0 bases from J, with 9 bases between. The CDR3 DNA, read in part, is TGTGCCAGCAGTATATCGCAGTCTAGTGCAGAA. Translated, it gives CASSISQSSAE. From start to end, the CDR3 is CASSISQSSAETLYF.

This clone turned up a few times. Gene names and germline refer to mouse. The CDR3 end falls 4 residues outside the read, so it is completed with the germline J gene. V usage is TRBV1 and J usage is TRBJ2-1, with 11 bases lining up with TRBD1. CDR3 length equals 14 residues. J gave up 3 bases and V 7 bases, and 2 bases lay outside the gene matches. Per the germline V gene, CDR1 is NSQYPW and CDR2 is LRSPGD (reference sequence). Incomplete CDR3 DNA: TGCACCTGCAAGGGGACAGGGGGCTATGCT. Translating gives CTCKGTGGYA. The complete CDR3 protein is CTCKGTGGYAEQFF.

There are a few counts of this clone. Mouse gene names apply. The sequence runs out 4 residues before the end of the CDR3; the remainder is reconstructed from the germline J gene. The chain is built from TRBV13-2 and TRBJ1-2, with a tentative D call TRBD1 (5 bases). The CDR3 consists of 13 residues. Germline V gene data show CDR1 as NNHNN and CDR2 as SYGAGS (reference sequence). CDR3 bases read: TGTGCCAGCGGTGACTGGGGGGAGAAC. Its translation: CASGDWGEN. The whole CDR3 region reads CASGDWGENDYTF.

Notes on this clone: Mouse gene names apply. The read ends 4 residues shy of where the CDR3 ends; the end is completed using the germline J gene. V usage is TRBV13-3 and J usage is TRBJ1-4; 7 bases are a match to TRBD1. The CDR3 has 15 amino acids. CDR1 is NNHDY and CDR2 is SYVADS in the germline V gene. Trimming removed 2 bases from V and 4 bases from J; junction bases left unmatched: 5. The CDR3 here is CASSDGDRSNERLFF. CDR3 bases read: TGTGCCAGCAGTGACGGGGACAGAAGCAACGAA.

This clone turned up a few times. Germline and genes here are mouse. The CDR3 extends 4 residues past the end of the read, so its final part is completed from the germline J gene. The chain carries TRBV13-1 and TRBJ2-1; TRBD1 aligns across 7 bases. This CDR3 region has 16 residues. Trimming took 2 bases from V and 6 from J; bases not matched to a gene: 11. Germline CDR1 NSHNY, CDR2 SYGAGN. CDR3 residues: CASSETPSDRVAEQFF. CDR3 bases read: TGTGCCAGCAGTGAGACCCCCTCCGACAGGGTTGCT.